Listed here are 8 T cell receptor beta chains from one sample, sequenced in a study of T cell changes during pregnancy in multiple sclerosis. Generated by immunoSEQ multiplex PCR, the TCRdb table keeps only in-frame clones and is missing some. The table shows about 58,000 clones, with under 95% occurring only once. The specimen comprised CD4+ T cells from peripheral blood mononuclear cells, sampled after pregnancy. The receptors stem from a female donor in good health, enrolled as a control in a pregnancy study.

The chain has TRBV7-9 and TRBJ1-4, with D uncertain. Germline lookup yields CDR1 SEHNR and CDR2 FQNEAQ (reference sequence). CDR3 length equals 12 residues. V dropped 7 bases and J dropped 8 bases, with 11 bases sitting between them. CDR3 protein: CASNNQEEKLFF. The CDR3 nucleotides read TGTGCCAGCAACAACCAGGAAGAAAAACTGTTTTTT.

The rearrangement links TRBV21-1 to TRBJ1-5. TRBV21-1 is termed a pseudogene. CDR3 length equals 19 residues. CDR3 in DNA: TGTGCCAGCAGCGTAAATACGTGGGAGGGCAGGGACCGTAGTCAGCCCCAGCATTTT. It is translated as CASSVNTWEGRDRSQPQHF.

The chain joins TRBV27 to TRBJ1-2; TRBD1 matches at 7 bases. Losses at the gene ends were 8 bases for V and 7 bases for J; bases not matched to a gene: 4. The CDR3 covers 11 residues. Germline assignment: CDR1 MNHEY and CDR2 SMNVEV (reference sequence). CDR3 in DNA: TGTGCCAGCGGGAGGACAGGTGGCTACACCTTC. This gives the protein CASGRTGGYTF.

The rearrangement uses TRBV7-3 and TRBJ2-5; 13 bases fit TRBD2. The junction had 10 bases not matched to a gene; V was cut back by 6 bases and J by 3 bases. The CDR3 runs to 17 residues. Germline V gene lookup returns CDR1 SGHTA and CDR2 FQGTGA. CDR3 sequence (DNA): TGTGCCAGCAGTCCCTTAGGCGGGACTAGCGGGAAAGAGACCCAGTACTTC. Translated: CASSPLGGTSGKETQYF.

The chain joins TRBV11-2 to TRBJ2-5; a possible D gene is TRBD1 (6 bases). The CDR3 is made up of 17 amino acids. Looked up from germline, CDR1 is SGHAT and CDR2 is FQNNGV. V was clipped by 2 bases and J by 5 bases, with 21 bases between them. The CDR3 nucleotides read TGTGCCAGCAGCTTACGGACACCCCAACAGGGTGGGGAGACCCAGTACTTC. Protein sequence: CASSLRTPQQGGETQYF. Full variable domain (missing parts from reference TRBV11-2 and TRBJ2-5): EAGVAQSPRYKIIEKRQSVAFWCNPISGHATLYWYQQILGQGPKLLIQFQNNGVVDDSQLPKDRFSAERLKGVDSTLKIQPAKLEDSAVYLCASSLRTPQQGGETQYFGPGTRLLVL.

The genes are TRBV9 and TRBJ2-3; 8 bases agree with TRBD2. This CDR3 is 16 amino acids long. Germline V gene lookup returns CDR1 SGDLS and CDR2 YYNGEE. The V segment lost 0 bases and the J segment 5 bases; nucleotides outside the gene matches: 8. The CDR3 region has the DNA TGTGCCAGCAGCGTAGACGGGGGGGCGTCGAAAGATACGCAGTATTTT. This encodes CASSVDGGASKDTQYF.

The genes are TRBV5-1 and TRBJ1-1, with D uncertain. The CDR3 runs 12 residues. V lost 0 bases to trimming and J lost 7 bases, with 7 bases between them. The germline V gene has CDR1 SGHRS and CDR2 YFSETQ. CDR3 bases: TGCGCCAGCAGCTTGGAAGGAGTTGAAGCTTTCTTT. It encodes CASSLEGVEAFF. The full variable domain, rest sourced from reference TRBV5-1 and TRBJ1-1, is KAGVTQTPRYLIKTRGQQVTLSCSPISGHRSVSWYQQTPGQGLQFLFEYFSETQRNKGNFPGRFSGRQFSNSRSEMNVSTLELGDSALYLCASSLEGVEAFFGQGTRLTVV.

The CDR3 nucleotides are TGTGCCAGCAGCTTAGAGCCAGCGGGGGCCCTACCTGCCTACGAGCAGTACTTC. It translates to CASSLEPAGALPAYEQYF. This chain uses TRBV11-2 with TRBJ2-7, with 8 bases that match TRBD2. Losses at the gene ends were 0 bases for V and 2 bases for J; bases not matched to a gene: 12. The CDR3 spans 18 residues. CDR1 and CDR2 from the germline V gene are SGHAT and FQNNGV. Based on the CDR3 plus reference TRBV11-2 and TRBJ2-7, the full variable domain is EAGVAQSPRYKIIEKRQSVAFWCNPISGHATLYWYQQILGQGPKLLIQFQNNGVVDDSQLPKDRFSAERLKGVDSTLKIQPAKLEDSAVYLCASSLEPAGALPAYEQYFGPGTRLTVT.